Each of the 16 T cell receptor beta chains below was sequenced from the same sample in a study of shared clonotypes between healthy human individuals. It was CD45RO-negative cells, positively selected for CCR7, that made up naive CD8 cells, with terminally differentiated effector memory CD45RA+ cells excluded. Sequencing was performed with immunoSEQ multiplex PCR; in TCRdb, only in-frame clones are kept and a portion is missing. The repertoire consists of some 2 million clones, with less than 95% occurring once and the leading ten covering more than 0.95%. The sequenced sample consisted of naive CD8+ T cells sorted from blood. Receptors originate from a man aged 18 to 29 in good health.

This sequence joins TRBV27 and TRBJ1-6; D gene unclear. V was pared by 2 bases and J by 2 bases, with 4 bases between. This CDR3 comprises 14 residues. Germline CDR1 MNHEY, CDR2 SMNVEV (reference sequence). CDR3 region: CASSLQPYNSPLHF. The CDR3 DNA sequence: TGTGCCAGCAGTTTACAGCCCTATAATTCACCCCTCCACTTT.

This clone was seen a handful of times. This chain joins TRBV4-3 and TRBJ1-1; D gene unclear. With 2 bases removed from V and 5 bases from J, the gap between germline ends came to 12 bases. The CDR3 sequence is 14 residues long. CDR1 and CDR2 (germline): LGHNA, YSLEER. CDR3 nucleotide sequence: TGCGCCAGCAGCCAATGGGCCGGGGAAACTGAAGCTTTCTTT. Translated, it gives CASSQWAGETEAFF.

This chain uses TRBV7-9 with TRBJ2-1; D unclear. Trimming took off 6 bases at V and 7 bases at J, with 10 bases between the two ends. CDR3 length equals 12 residues. Germline values: CDR1 SEHNR, CDR2 FQNEAQ (reference sequence). The CDR3 DNA sequence: TGTGCCAGCAGTCTGATGTATAATGAGCAGTTCTTC. Translated: CASSLMYNEQFF.

This clone was counted between two and nine times. The sample carries other DNA sequences with the same CDR3. DNA of the CDR3: TGTGCCTGGAGTGTGGGCCAGGGAAATTCACCCCTCCACTTT. It is translated as CAWSVGQGNSPLHF. The chain uses TRBV30 and TRBJ1-6; TRBD1 is a possible D gene (5 bases). The CDR3 spans 14 residues. Deletions cut 0 bases from V and 7 bases from J, with 10 bases between. Per germline, CDR1 GTSNPN and CDR2 SVGIG (reference sequence).

The chain is built from TRBV14 and TRBJ1-2; no firm D call. Trimming left V 0 bases short and J 3 bases short, with 11 bases between. Germline CDR1 reads SGHDN; CDR2 reads FVKESK. The CDR3 extends over 15 amino acids. The CDR3: CASSQDVGLDYGYTF. CDR3 in DNA: TGTGCCAGCAGCCAAGATGTAGGGTTGGACTATGGCTACACCTTC.

This chain uses TRBV5-1 with TRBJ2-7; D unresolved. Trimming stripped 0 bases from V and 0 bases from J, with 13 bases between. The V gene's germline CDR1 is SGHRS and CDR2 YFSETQ. The length of the CDR3 is 16 residues. The CDR3, as DNA: TGCGCCAGCAGCTTGGACAGTTACCTCAGCTCCTACGAGCAGTACTTC. Translation gives CASSLDSYLSSYEQYF.

V gene TRBV23-1 combines with J gene TRBJ1-2, with TRBD1 as a possible D gene (5 bases). TRBV23-1 is an ORF, with its function uncertain. Trimming left V 8 bases short and J 7 bases short, with 20 bases between. The CDR3 sequence is 14 residues long. The DNA for the CDR3 is TGCGCCAGCCTGAACGGGACGGCCTTGGTTGGCTACACCTTC. It yields the protein CASLNGTALVGYTF.

V and J are TRBV2 and TRBJ2-7; 7 bases agree with TRBD1. Germline values: CDR1 SNHLY, CDR2 FYNNEI. Trimming removed 10 bases from V and 7 bases from J; junction bases left unmatched: 13. The CDR3 covers 13 residues. Written as DNA, the CDR3 is TGTGCCAAGTCCGAGGGGGACAGTAGGGAGCAGTACTTC. It translates to CAKSEGDSREQYF.

The V call is TRBV4-3, the J call TRBJ1-4; D possibly corresponds to TRBD1 (6 bases). Trimming stripped 0 bases from V and 8 bases from J, with 19 bases between. Looked up from germline, CDR1 is LGHNA and CDR2 is YSLEER. The CDR3 runs to 17 residues. CDR3 protein: CASSQDSSFGGGEKLFF. In nucleotides, the CDR3 is TGCGCCAGCAGCCAAGATAGTAGCTTCGGGGGCGGGGAAAAACTGTTTTTT.

V gene TRBV4-3 combines with J gene TRBJ1-4; D is possibly TRBD1 (5 bases). The germline CDR1 and CDR2 sequences are LGHNA and YSLEER. The V and J ends lost 0 bases and 4 bases respectively, with 18 bases between them. The CDR3 covers 18 residues. CDR3 protein: CASSQDWAGTEYNEKLFF. DNA for the CDR3: TGCGCCAGCAGCCAAGACTGGGCCGGGACGGAGTATAATGAAAAACTGTTTTTT.

V usage is TRBV7-2 and J usage is TRBJ2-7; D unresolved. There are 12 residues in the CDR3. V lost 0 bases, J lost 10 bases, and 10 bases lay in between. The germline CDR1 and CDR2 sequences are SGHTA and FQGNSA. The CDR3 region is CASSLAGWPQYF. The CDR3 nucleotides read TGTGCCAGCAGCTTAGCTGGGTGGCCCCAGTACTTC. Using reference TRBV7-2 and TRBJ2-7 for the parts outside the CDR3, the full variable domain is GAGVSQSPSNKVTEKGKDVELRCDPISGHTALYWYRQSLGQGLEFLIYFQGNSAPDKSGLPSDRFSAERTGGSVSTLTIQRTQQEDSAVYLCASSLAGWPQYFGPGTRLTVT.

The chain recombines TRBV28 with TRBJ2-1; either TRBD1 or TRBD2 may supply D (6 bases each). CDR3 size: 13 residues. Trimming took 8 bases from V and 8 from J, leaving 16 bases between them. Germline V gene lookup returns CDR1 MDHEN and CDR2 SYDVKM. CDR3 DNA sequence: TGTGCCAGCGCCAGGGGACTTGTGGATGAGCAGTTCTTC. It translates to CASARGLVDEQFF.

The J gene is TRBJ1-1, the V gene TRBV10-3; D gene ambiguous. This CDR3 is built from 14 residues. Germline lookup yields CDR1 ENHRY and CDR2 SYGVKD. V shed 1 base and J shed 0 bases, with 6 bases lying between them. The CDR3 DNA follows: TGTGCCATCAGTGAGTGGCAGATGAACACTGAAGCTTTCTTT. It specifies CAISEWQMNTEAFF.

A remark on this clone: Other DNA sequences from this sample encode an identical CDR3 as well. V is TRBV15 and J is TRBJ2-7, with D possibly called TRBD1 or TRBD2 (5 bases each). The V gene's germline CDR1 is LNHNV and CDR2 YYDKDF (reference sequence). The CDR3 sequence is 13 residues long. Trimming left V 3 bases short and J 3 bases short, with 9 bases between. CDR3: CATSRGTGYEQYF. The CDR3 bases are TGTGCCACCAGCAGGGGGACGGGCTACGAGCAGTACTTC.

The V gene is TRBV7-9, the J gene TRBJ2-2, with a weak D call TRBD2 (7 bases). The CDR3 is 14 amino acids. The V and J ends lost 3 bases and 4 bases respectively, with 9 bases between them. Germline V gene data show CDR1 as SEHNR and CDR2 as FQNEAQ (reference sequence). DNA of the CDR3: TGTGCCAGCAGCTTCGGGGGGCTCACCGGGGAGCTGTTTTTT. Translated: CASSFGGLTGELFF.

The gene calls are TRBV5-4 and TRBJ2-2; 12 positions match TRBD1. There are 16 residues in the CDR3. Germline values: CDR1 SGHNT, CDR2 YYREEE (reference sequence). After removal of 3 bases from V and 5 bases from J, the junction contained 5 bases not matched to a gene. The CDR3 is CASSSPGQGATGELFF. The CDR3 DNA reads TGTGCCAGCAGCTCGCCGGGACAGGGGGCAACCGGGGAGCTGTTTTTT.